This T cell receptor beta chain is from a study of T cells in tuberculosis. Study summary: Samples predate treatment or fall within its first 7 days. Overall study results and limits: Using the GMM-specific repertoire gave nearly 90% accuracy versus around 70% with motifs. Cases with active tuberculosis were adults, while controls were adolescents.

Concerning this clone itself: Its antigen is not known.

Time point noted: new active TB diagnosis, blood taken before or within 7 days of starting treatment. Each donor contributed 85,000 to 100,000 T cells on average, unsorted. Germline CDR1 MDHEN, CDR2 SYDVKM. The CDR3 sequence is 14 residues long. Trimming stripped 6 bases from V and 2 bases from J, with 14 bases between. Repertoires were generated with immunoSEQ multiplex PCR, while TCRdb's copy carries only in-frame clones and drops some. The data contain more than 35,000 clones, around 94% of them singletons. This specimen was PBMCs, taken at tuberculosis diagnosis. The chain has TRBV28 and TRBJ2-7; D is unclear. The receptor was isolated from an adult with tuberculosis. The DNA of the CDR3 is TGTGCCAGCAGGCCCGGATCCGCGGCCTACGAGCAGTACTTC. It specifies CASRPGSAAYEQYF.